The 11 T cell receptor beta chains below were found in one sample sequenced in a study of cytomegalovirus exposure and HLA in healthy donors. Only in-frame clones appear in the TCRdb table, and some are missing; sequencing was by immunoSEQ multiplex PCR. The sample lists roughly 230,000 clones, roughly 91% occurring once. The sequenced sample was PBMCs. The receptors were gathered from a woman in her twenties or thirties in good health and CMV-seronegative.

This chain links TRBV25-1 with TRBJ2-5; D call uncertain. There are 14 residues in the CDR3. Trimming stripped 3 bases from V and 1 base from J, with 9 bases between. Germline lookup yields CDR1 MGHDK and CDR2 SYGVNS. The chain's CDR3 is CASSDSGFQETQYF. CDR3 coding DNA: TGTGCCAGCAGTGACTCAGGTTTCCAAGAGACCCAGTACTTC.

J is TRBJ2-7 and V is TRBV20-1; the D is unclear. Trimming shortened V by 6 bases and J by 6 bases, and 12 bases separated the two germline ends. This CDR3 has 11 residues. CDR1 is DFQATT, CDR2 SNEGSKA, per germline (reference sequence). CDR3 protein: CSATDTSEQYF. In DNA form, the CDR3 reads TGCAGTGCAACCGACACGTCCGAGCAGTACTTC.

The V gene is TRBV28, the J gene TRBJ2-7; the D call may be TRBD1 or TRBD2 (5 bases each). Trimming left V 5 bases short and J 3 bases short, with 26 bases between. The CDR3 is 18 residues long. Germline CDR1 and CDR2: MDHEN and SYDVKM. The CDR3: CASSTNSDAPRGNYEQYF. Written as DNA, the CDR3 is TGTGCCAGCAGTACGAACTCGGACGCCCCGAGGGGCAACTACGAGCAGTACTTC. The complete variable domain, with remaining parts taken from reference TRBV28 and TRBJ2-7, reads DVKVTQSSRYLVKRTGEKVFLECVQDMDHENMFWYRQDPGLGLRLIYFSYDVKMKEKGDIPEGYSVSREKKERFSLILESASTNQTSMYLCASSTNSDAPRGNYEQYFGPGTRLTVT.

The chain combines TRBV14 with TRBJ2-1, with D possibly being TRBD2 (6 bases). Between the trimmed V and J ends, which lost 0 bases and 7 bases, there was a span of 10 bases. The CDR3 contains 14 residues. Germline values: CDR1 SGHDN, CDR2 FVKESK. The CDR3 sequence: CASSQDIGGNEQFF. CDR3 nucleotides: TGTGCCAGCAGCCAAGATATTGGGGGGAATGAGCAGTTCTTC.

The gene calls are TRBV6-5 and TRBJ1-5, with D perhaps matching TRBD1 (5 bases). CDR1 and CDR2 from the germline V gene are MNHEY and SVGAGI. Deletions cut 0 bases from V and 7 bases from J, with 10 bases between. The CDR3 loop spans 14 amino acids. CDR3 loop: CASSYSGGSQPQHF. DNA for the CDR3: TGTGCCAGCAGTTACTCGGGGGGAAGCCAGCCCCAGCATTTT.

The rearrangement uses TRBV6-5 and TRBJ2-2, with D hard to call. Trimming shortened V by 4 bases and J by 3 bases, and 3 bases separated the two germline ends. This CDR3 is 12 amino acids long. Germline CDR1 and CDR2: MNHEY and SVGAGI. The CDR3 DNA sequence: TGTGCCAGCAGTTCGGACACCGGGGAGCTGTTTTTT. Encoded protein: CASSSDTGELFF.

The chain is built from TRBV7-6 and TRBJ2-3; the D is unclear. This CDR3 region has 14 residues. Germline CDR1 and CDR2: SGHVS and FNYEAQ. The germline V and J ends were trimmed by 5 bases and 3 bases, with 12 bases remaining between them. For the CDR3, the DNA is TGTGCCAGCAGCCCACGTTATAGGACAGATACGCAGTATTTT. Its translation is CASSPRYRTDTQYF.

This sequence joins TRBV7-2 and TRBJ2-2, with TRBD2 identical over 11 bases. CDR3 size: 15 residues. Unmatched junction bases numbered 5, after V lost 7 bases and J lost 4 bases. Germline assignment: CDR1 SGHTA and CDR2 FQGNSA. CDR3 amino acids: CASTSGLAATGELFF. The CDR3 coding sequence is TGTGCCAGCACCTCGGGACTAGCGGCCACCGGGGAGCTGTTTTTT.

The chain joins TRBV4-1 to TRBJ2-1; 10 nucleotides align to TRBD2. The CDR3 runs 17 residues. After removal of 0 bases from V and 4 bases from J, the junction contained 6 bases not matched to a gene. Germline V gives CDR1 MGHRA, CDR2 YSYEKL. This CDR3 is CASSQESGTSDYNEQFF. The CDR3, as DNA: TGCGCCAGCAGCCAAGAATCAGGGACTAGCGATTACAATGAGCAGTTCTTC.

The chain uses TRBV2 and TRBJ2-7; D may be TRBD1 (6 bases). Per the germline V gene, CDR1 is SNHLY and CDR2 is FYNNEI. Deletions cut 2 bases from V and 2 bases from J, with 13 bases between. The CDR3 extends over 15 amino acids. CDR3 amino acids: CASSEPWTDPYEQYF. The DNA for the CDR3 is TGTGCCAGCAGTGAACCTTGGACAGATCCCTACGAGCAGTACTTC.

The chain has TRBV27 and TRBJ2-7, with 10 bases that match TRBD2. The CDR3 is made up of 14 amino acids. Trimming removed 2 bases from V and 12 bases from J; junction bases left unmatched: 10. Germline values: CDR1 MNHEY, CDR2 SMNVEV (reference sequence). CDR3 nucleotide sequence: TGTGCCAGCAGTTTAGGAATGGATAGCGGGAGGTCGTACTTC. Encoded protein: CASSLGMDSGRSYF.